These T cell receptor beta chains were read from a single sample in a study of identical twins. TCRdb itself ran the 5' RACE reads through MiXCR, one entry per CDR3 protein. The sample holds some 240,000 distinct CDR3 sequences; approximately 8.3% are singletons and the top ten take approximately 3%. This sample also belongs to another study, concerning yellow fever vaccine responses in identical twins.

Sequenced material: CD8+ T cells sorted from blood. The receptors stem from a woman between 18 and 29 years old in good health. Both conserved end residues are trimmed from each CDR3. Clone size is stated in some rows and not others, as once, few, many or a class when expanded.

TRBV20-1 | 9 | - | SQLAGYEQY
TRBV10-3 | 13 | few | ATVTRQGTNTEAF
TRBV6-1 | 13 | few | ATMGQREKADTQY
TRBV28 | 12 | - | ASSNRYNTYEQY
TRBV6-1 | 12 | many | ASSELGTGAEQY
TRBV7-3 | 12 | many | ASNSGGGSDTQY
TRBV20-1 | 15 | - | SASISPTGGGQETQY
TRBV5-1 | 12 | - | ASSFTGTGGRQY
TRBV29-1 | 15 | many | SVEDPRWRAGYNEQF
TRBV2 | 12 | once | ASMRDRNTGELF